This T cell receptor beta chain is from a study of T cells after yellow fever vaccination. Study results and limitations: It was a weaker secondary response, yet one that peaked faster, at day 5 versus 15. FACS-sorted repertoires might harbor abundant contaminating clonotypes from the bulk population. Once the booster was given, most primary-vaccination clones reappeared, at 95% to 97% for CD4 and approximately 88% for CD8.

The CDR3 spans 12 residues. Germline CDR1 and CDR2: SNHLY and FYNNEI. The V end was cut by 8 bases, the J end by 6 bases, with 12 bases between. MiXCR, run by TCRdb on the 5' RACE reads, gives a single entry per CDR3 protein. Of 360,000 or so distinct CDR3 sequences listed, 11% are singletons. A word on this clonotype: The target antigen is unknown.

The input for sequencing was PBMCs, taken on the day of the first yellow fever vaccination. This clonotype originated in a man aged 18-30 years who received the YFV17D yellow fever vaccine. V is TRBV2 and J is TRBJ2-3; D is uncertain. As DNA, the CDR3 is TGTGCCAGCCGGCCTGCGACCGATACGCAGTATTTT. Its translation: CASRPATDTQYF.